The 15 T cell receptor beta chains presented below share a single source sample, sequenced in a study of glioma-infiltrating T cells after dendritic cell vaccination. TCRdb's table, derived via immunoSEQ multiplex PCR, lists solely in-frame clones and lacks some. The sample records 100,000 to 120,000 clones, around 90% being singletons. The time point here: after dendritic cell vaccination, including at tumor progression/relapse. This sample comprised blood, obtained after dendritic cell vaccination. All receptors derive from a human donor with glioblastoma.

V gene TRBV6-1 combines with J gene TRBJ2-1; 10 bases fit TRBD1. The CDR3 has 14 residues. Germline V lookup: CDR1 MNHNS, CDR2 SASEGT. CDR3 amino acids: CAGKPGQGRNEQFF. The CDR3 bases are TGTGCGGGGAAGCCGGGACAGGGGAGGAATGAGCAGTTCTTC.

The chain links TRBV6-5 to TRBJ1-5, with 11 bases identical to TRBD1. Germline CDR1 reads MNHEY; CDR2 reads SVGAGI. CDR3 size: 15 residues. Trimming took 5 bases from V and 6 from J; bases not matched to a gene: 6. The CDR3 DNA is TGTGCCAGCAGTAGGACAGGGGGCGCAGGTCAGCCCCAGCATTTT. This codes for CASSRTGGAGQPQHF.

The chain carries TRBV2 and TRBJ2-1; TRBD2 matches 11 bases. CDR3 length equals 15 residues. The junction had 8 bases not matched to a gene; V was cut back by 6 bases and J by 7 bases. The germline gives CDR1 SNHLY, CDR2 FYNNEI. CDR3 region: CASRVLAGVGNEQFF. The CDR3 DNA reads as TGTGCCAGCAGGGTACTAGCGGGGGTTGGTAATGAGCAGTTCTTC.

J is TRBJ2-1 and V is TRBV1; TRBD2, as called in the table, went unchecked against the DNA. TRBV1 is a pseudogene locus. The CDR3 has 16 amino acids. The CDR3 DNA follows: TGCACCAGCATTACTAGCGGGAGTGCGTTCTACAATGAGCAGTTCTTC. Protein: CTSITSGSAFYNEQFF.

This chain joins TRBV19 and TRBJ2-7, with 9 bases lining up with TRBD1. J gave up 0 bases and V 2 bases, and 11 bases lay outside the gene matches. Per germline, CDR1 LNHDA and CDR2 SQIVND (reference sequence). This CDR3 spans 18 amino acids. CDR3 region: CASSIWRGQGGISYEQYF. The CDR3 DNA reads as TGTGCCAGTAGTATATGGAGGGGACAGGGAGGGATCTCCTACGAGCAGTACTTC.

CDR3 protein: CASSSPPGPQHF. In DNA form, the CDR3 reads TGTGCCAGCAGCTCCCCGCCGGGACCCCAGCATTTT. The gene calls are TRBV7-2 and TRBJ1-5, with D uncertain. V shed 4 bases and J shed 10 bases, with 11 bases lying between them. The CDR3 runs 12 residues. Germline V gives CDR1 SGHTA, CDR2 FQGNSA.

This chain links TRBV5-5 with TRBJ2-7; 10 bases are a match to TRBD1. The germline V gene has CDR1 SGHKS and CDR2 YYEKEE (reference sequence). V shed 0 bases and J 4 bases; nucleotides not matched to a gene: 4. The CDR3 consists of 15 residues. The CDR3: CASSLGQGARYEQYF. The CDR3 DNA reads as TGTGCCAGCAGCTTGGGACAGGGGGCGCGGTACGAGCAGTACTTC. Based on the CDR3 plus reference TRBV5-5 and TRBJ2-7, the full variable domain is DAGVTQSPTHLIKTRGQQVTLRCSPISGHKSVSWYQQVLGQGPQFIFQYYEKEERGRGNFPDRFSARQFPNYSSELNVNALLLGDSALYLCASSLGQGARYEQYFGPGTRLTVT.

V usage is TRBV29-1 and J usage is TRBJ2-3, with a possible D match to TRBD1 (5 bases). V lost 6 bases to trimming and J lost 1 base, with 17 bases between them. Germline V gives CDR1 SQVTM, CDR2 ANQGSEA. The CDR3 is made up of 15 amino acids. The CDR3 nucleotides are TGCAGCGTGCTCATGACAGTCCCGGGCACAGATACGCAGTATTTT. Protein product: CSVLMTVPGTDTQYF.

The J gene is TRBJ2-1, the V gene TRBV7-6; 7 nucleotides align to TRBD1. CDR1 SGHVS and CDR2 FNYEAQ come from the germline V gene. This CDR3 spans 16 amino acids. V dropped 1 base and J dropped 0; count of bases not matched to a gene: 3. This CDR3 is CASSLEGTVSYNEQFF. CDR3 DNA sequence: TGTGCCAGCAGCTTAGAAGGGACAGTCTCCTACAATGAGCAGTTCTTC.

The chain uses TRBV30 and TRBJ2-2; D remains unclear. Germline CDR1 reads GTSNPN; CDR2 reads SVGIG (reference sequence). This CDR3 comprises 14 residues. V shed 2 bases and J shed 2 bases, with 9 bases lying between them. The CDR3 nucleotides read TGTGCCTGGAGTTTCGAGAGAAACACCGGGGAGCTGTTTTTT. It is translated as CAWSFERNTGELFF.

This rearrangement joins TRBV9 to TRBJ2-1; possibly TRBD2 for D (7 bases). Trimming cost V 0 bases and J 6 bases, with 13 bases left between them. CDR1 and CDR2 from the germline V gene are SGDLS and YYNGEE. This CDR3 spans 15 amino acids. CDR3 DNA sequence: TGTGCCAGCAGCGTAGCTGAGGGGGGGTTCAATGAGCAGTTCTTC. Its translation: CASSVAEGGFNEQFF.

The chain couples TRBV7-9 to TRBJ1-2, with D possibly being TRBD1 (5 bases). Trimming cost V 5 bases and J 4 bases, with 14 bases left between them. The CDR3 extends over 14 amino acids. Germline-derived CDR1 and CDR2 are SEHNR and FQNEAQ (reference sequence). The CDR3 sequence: CASSTSTVSYGYTF. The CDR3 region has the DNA TGTGCCAGCAGCACCTCGACAGTAAGCTATGGCTACACCTTC.

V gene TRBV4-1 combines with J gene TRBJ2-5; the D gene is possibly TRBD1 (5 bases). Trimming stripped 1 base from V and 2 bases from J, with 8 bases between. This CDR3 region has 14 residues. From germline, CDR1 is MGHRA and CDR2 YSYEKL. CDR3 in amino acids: CASSQGAGQETQYF. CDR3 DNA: TGCGCCAGCAGCCAAGGGGCAGGGCAAGAGACCCAGTACTTC.

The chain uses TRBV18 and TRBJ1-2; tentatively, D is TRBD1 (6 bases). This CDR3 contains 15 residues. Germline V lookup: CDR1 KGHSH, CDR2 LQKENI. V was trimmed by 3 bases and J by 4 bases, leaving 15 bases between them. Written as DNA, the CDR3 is TGTGCCAGCTCACCCCAGACAGGCGGTTTCTATGGCTACACCTTC. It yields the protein CASSPQTGGFYGYTF.

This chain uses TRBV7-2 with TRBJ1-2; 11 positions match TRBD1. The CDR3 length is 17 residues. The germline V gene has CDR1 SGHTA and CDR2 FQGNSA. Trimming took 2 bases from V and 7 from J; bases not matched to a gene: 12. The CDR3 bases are TGTGCCAGCAGCTTAAGAGGGGGCGGACAGGGGGCTTTTGGCTACACCTTC. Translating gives CASSLRGGGQGAFGYTF. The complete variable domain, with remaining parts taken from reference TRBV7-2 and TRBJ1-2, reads GAGVSQSPSNKVTEKGKDVELRCDPISGHTALYWYRQSLGQGLEFLIYFQGNSAPDKSGLPSDRFSAERTGGSVSTLTIQRTQQEDSAVYLCASSLRGGGQGAFGYTFGSGTRLTVV.